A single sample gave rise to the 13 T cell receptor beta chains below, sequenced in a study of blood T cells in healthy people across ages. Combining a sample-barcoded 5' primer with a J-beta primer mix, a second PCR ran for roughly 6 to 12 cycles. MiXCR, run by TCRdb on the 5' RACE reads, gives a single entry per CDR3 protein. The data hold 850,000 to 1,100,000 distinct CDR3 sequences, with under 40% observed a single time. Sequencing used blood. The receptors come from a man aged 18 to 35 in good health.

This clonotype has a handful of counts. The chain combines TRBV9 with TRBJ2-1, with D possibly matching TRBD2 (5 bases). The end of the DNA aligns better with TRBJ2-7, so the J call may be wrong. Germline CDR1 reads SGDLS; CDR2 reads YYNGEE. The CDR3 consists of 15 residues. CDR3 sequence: CASSVADFSYNEQYF. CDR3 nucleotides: TGTGCCAGCAGCGTAGCGGACTTCTCCTACAATGAGCAGTACTTC.

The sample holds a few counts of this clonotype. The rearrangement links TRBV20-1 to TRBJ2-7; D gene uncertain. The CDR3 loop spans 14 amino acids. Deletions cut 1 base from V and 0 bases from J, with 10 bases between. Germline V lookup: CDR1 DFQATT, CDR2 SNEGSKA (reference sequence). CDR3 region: CSARGPKGSYEQYF. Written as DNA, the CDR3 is TGCAGTGCTAGAGGCCCAAAGGGCTCCTACGAGCAGTACTTC.

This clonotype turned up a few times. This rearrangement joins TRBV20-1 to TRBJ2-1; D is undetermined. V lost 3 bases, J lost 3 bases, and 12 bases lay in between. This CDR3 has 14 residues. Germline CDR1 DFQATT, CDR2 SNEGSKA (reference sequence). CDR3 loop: CSASLGFDYNEQFF. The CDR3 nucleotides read TGCAGTGCTAGTCTCGGATTCGACTACAATGAGCAGTTCTTC.

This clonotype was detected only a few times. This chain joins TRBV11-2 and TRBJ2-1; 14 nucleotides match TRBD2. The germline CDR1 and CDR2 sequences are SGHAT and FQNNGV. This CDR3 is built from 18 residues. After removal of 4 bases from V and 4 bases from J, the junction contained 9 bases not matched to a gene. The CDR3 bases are TGTGCCAGCAGCTCCTACCTGAGGACTAGCGGGGGGTACAATGAGCAGTTCTTC. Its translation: CASSSYLRTSGGYNEQFF.

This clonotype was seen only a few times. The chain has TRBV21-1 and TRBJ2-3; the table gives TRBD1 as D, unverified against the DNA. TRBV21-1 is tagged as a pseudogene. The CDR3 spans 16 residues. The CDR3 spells CASSKDPGQSTDTQYF. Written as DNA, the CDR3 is TGTGCCAGCAGCAAAGACCCCGGACAGTCCACAGATACGCAGTATTTT.

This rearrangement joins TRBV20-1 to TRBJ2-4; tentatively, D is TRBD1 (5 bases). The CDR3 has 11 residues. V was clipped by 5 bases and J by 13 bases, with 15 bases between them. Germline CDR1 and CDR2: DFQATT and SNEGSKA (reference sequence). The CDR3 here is CSAQQDNEQYF. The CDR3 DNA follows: TGCAGTGCTCAACAGGACAATGAGCAGTACTTC.

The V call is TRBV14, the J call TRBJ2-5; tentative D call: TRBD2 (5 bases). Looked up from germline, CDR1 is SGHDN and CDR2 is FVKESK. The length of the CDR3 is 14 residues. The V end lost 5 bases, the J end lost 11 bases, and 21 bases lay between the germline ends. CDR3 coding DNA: TGTGCCAGCAGCTCTAGCCTAGCCACGTTGGAGCAGTACTTC. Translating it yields CASSSSLATLEQYF.

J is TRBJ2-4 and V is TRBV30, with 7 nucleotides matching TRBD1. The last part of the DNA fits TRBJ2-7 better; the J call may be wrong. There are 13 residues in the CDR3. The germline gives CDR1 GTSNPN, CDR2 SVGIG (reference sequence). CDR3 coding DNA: TGTGCCTCCGCAGGGGGTCCCCCCTACGAGCAGTACTTC. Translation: CASAGGPPYEQYF.

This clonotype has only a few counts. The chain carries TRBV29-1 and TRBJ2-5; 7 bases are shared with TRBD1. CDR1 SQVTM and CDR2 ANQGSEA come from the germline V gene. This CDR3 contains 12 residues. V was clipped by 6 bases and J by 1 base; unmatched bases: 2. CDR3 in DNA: TGCAGCGTCTGGGACAGCCAAGAGACCCAGTACTTC. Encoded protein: CSVWDSQETQYF.

The CDR3 coding sequence is TGTGCCAGCAGTTTTCCAGGGTCCAACACAGATACGCAGTATTTT. As protein: CASSFPGSNTDTQYF. The J gene is TRBJ2-3, the V gene TRBV28, with a weak D call TRBD1 (5 bases). CDR3 length: 15 amino acids. V lost 3 bases and J lost 2, with 12 bases in between. In germline, CDR1 is MDHEN, CDR2 SYDVKM. Full variable domain (outside the CDR3, taken from reference TRBV28 and TRBJ2-3): DVKVTQSSRYLVKRTGEKVFLECVQDMDHENMFWYRQDPGLGLRLIYFSYDVKMKEKGDIPEGYSVSREKKERFSLILESASTNQTSMYLCASSFPGSNTDTQYFGPGTRLTVL.

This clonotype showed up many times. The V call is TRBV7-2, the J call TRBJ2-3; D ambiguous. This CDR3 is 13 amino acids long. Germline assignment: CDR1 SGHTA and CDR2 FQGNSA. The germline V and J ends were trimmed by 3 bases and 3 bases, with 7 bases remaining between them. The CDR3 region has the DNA TGTGCCAGCAGCTTCCTGGGGACAGATACGCAGTATTTT. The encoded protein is CASSFLGTDTQYF.

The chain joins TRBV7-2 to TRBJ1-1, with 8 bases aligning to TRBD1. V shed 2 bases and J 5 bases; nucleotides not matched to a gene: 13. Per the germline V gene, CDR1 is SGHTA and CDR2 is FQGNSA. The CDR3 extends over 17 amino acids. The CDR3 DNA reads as TGTGCCAGCAGCTTATCCGGGACAGGAGGGATGGGTACTGAAGCTTTCTTT. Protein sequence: CASSLSGTGGMGTEAFF. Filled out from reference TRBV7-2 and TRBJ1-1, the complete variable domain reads GAGVSQSPSNKVTEKGKDVELRCDPISGHTALYWYRQSLGQGLEFLIYFQGNSAPDKSGLPSDRFSAERTGGSVSTLTIQRTQQEDSAVYLCASSLSGTGGMGTEAFFGQGTRLTVV.

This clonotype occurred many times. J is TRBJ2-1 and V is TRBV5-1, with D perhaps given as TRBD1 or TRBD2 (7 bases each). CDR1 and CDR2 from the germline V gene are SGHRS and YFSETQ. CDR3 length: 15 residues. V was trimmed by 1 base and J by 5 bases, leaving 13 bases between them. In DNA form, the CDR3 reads TGCGCCAGCAGCTTGTCAGGGGGGGTGAACAATGAGCAGTTCTTC. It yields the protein CASSLSGGVNNEQFF.